This TCR beta chain comes out of a study of blood T cell repertoires in COVID-19. Clinical histories supplied by participants themselves formed the basis of cohort assignment. Donors in Cohort 3 who had recovered were those with two negative PCRs, healthcare professional clearance, or resolution of their symptoms. Authors' methods: Amplification of reference gene primers was used by the study to estimate nucleated cell counts. The data were produced by immunoSEQ multiplex PCR, yet TCRdb's version contains in-frame clones alone and is incomplete. That table gives V, J and clone size, and the DNA gave D and trimming. This sample has around 390,000 clones, with approximately 90% found just once. CDR3 size: 18 residues. Germline values: CDR1 SGDLS, CDR2 YYNGEE. V shed 4 bases and J 6 bases; nucleotides not matched to a gene: 18.

The chain joins TRBV9 to TRBJ2-3, with 9 nucleotides matching TRBD2. This TCR came from a woman aged 45-59 years who had recovered from COVID-19. Input material: PBMCs or T cells enriched from blood (not recorded which). CDR3 nucleotides: TGTGCCAGCAGCTCCTCGAGGAGGGGCGGGGGGGCGCCGGATACGCAGTATTTT. This gives the protein CASSSSRRGGGAPDTQYF. Together with reference TRBV9 and TRBJ2-3, the CDR3 gives the full variable domain: DSGVTQTPKHLITATGQRVTLRCSPRSGDLSVYWYQQSLDQGLQFLIQYYNGEERAKGNILERFSAQQFPDLHSELNLSSLELGDSALYFCASSSSRRGGGAPDTQYFGPGTRLTVL.